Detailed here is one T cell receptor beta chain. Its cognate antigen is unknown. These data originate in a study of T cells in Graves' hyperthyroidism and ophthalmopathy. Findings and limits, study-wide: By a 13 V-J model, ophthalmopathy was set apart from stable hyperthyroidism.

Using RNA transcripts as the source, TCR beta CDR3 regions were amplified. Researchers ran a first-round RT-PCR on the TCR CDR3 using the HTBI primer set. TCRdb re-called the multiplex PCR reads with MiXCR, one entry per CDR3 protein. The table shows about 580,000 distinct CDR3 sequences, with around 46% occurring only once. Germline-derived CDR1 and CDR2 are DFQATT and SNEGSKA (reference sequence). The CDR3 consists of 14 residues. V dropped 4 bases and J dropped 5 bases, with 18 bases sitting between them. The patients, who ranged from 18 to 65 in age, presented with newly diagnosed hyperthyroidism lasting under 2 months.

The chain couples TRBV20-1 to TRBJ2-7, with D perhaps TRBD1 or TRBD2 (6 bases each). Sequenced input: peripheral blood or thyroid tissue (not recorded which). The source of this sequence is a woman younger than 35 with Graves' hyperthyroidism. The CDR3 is CSATQGGMEDEQYF. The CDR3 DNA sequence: TGCAGTGCTACCCAAGGGGGGATGGAAGACGAGCAGTACTTC.